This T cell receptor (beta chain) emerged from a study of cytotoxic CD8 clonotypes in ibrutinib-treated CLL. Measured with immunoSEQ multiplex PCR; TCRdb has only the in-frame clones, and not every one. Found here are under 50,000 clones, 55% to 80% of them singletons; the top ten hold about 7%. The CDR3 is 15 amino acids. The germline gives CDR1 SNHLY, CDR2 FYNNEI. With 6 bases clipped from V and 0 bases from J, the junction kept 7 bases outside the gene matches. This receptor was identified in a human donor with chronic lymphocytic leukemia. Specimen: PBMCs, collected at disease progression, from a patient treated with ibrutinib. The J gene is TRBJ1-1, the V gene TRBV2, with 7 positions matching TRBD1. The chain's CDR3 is CASRAGTAMNTEAFF. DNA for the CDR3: TGTGCCAGCAGAGCCGGGACAGCCATGAACACTGAAGCTTTCTTT. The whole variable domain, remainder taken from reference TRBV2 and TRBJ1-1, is EPEVTQTPSHQVTQMGQEVILRCVPISNHLYFYWYRQILGQKVEFLVSFYNNEISEKSEIFDDQFSVERPDGSNFTLKIRSTKLEDSAMYFCASRAGTAMNTEAFFGQGTRLTVV.